Here is one T cell receptor beta chain with its context. Its antigen is as yet unknown. Trimming took off 1 base at V and 4 bases at J, with 19 bases between the two ends. CDR3 length: 17 amino acids. The germline gives CDR1 SGHDN, CDR2 FVKESK. These data originate in a study of T cell clonotyping in hematopoietic cell transplantation. Study-wide context: Recipient samples before transplant were obtained post-cytoreduction. General observations from the study: Cells were unsorted, so CD4 and CD8 contributions were not separated. Graft donor and pretransplant recipient Inverse Simpson Index values predicted broader posttransplant TCR diversity.

Specified time point: recipient sample about 28 days before transplant, after cytoreduction. Recipients were bled about 28 days pretransplant and at posttransplant days 30, 100, 180. This table comes from immunoSEQ multiplex PCR, and its TCRdb copy is limited to in-frame clones, with some not included. The sample has some 13,000 clones; roughly 83% are singletons. The sample here was peripheral blood mononuclear cells, taken before stem cell transplant. The TCR originated in a man between 60 and 75 years old with acute myeloid leukemia. Some clones in this sample may be carry-over from other donors' samples. The chain joins TRBV14 to TRBJ1-1, with D maybe TRBD1 (5 bases). The CDR3 loop is CASSQGSLTGRGTEAFF. As DNA, the CDR3 is TGTGCCAGCAGCCAAGGATCGCTCACGGGTAGGGGCACTGAAGCTTTCTTT.